These 17 T cell receptor beta chains originate from one sample sequenced in a study of shared clonotypes between healthy human individuals. Positively selected for CCR7, the CD45RO-negative cells used as naive CD8 cells excluded terminally differentiated effector memory CD45RA+ cells. The data were produced by immunoSEQ multiplex PCR, yet TCRdb's version contains in-frame clones alone and is incomplete. The sample has 800,000 to 950,000 clones; 90% to 97% are singletons. Sequencing input: naive CD8+ T cells sorted from blood. The receptors here all came from a man aged 25 to 40 in good health.

The J gene is TRBJ2-1, the V gene TRBV27; 10 nucleotides line up with TRBD2. V was pared by 6 bases and J by 9 bases, with 14 bases of the junction left unmatched. CDR3 length: 16 residues. CDR1 is MNHEY and CDR2 is SMNVEV in the germline V gene (reference sequence). The DNA of the CDR3 is TGTGCCAGCAGCCTAATAGCGGGAGGTCCGTTGGGTGAGCAGTTCTTC. It translates to CASSLIAGGPLGEQFF.

This clone appeared a single time. J is TRBJ1-1 and V is TRBV7-9; 9 positions agree with TRBD1. Trimming cost V 5 bases and J 1 base; bases outside gene matches: 8. Per germline, CDR1 SEHNR and CDR2 FQNEAQ (reference sequence). The CDR3 runs to 16 residues. The CDR3 DNA reads TGTGCCAGCAGCACACCCCGGGGACAGGGGAACACTGAAGCTTTCTTT. Its protein is CASSTPRGQGNTEAFF.

This chain links TRBV15 with TRBJ2-1; D gene ambiguous. Per the germline V gene, CDR1 is LNHNV and CDR2 is YYDKDF (reference sequence). This CDR3 has 16 amino acids. V was cut by 3 bases and J by 8 bases, with 20 bases left in between. DNA for the CDR3: TGTGCCACCAGCAGGGACCGGACGGCCCTTAGGGATGAGCAGTTCTTC. Protein sequence: CATSRDRTALRDEQFF.

J is TRBJ2-7 and V is TRBV18; unclear D gene. The CDR3 length is 17 residues. The germline V gene has CDR1 KGHSH and CDR2 LQKENI. Trimming removed 2 bases from V and 0 bases from J, with 17 bases in between. CDR3 loop: CASSPSNSTMFSYEQYF. The CDR3 nucleotides are TGTGCCAGCTCACCAAGTAACTCCACCATGTTCTCCTACGAGCAGTACTTC.

Only one count was recorded for this clone. The chain uses TRBV9 and TRBJ1-3; 8 nucleotides align to TRBD1. The germline V gene has CDR1 SGDLS and CDR2 YYNGEE. The trim removed 5 bases at V and 3 bases at J, leaving 4 bases unmatched. The CDR3 sequence is 14 residues long. DNA of the CDR3: TGTGCCAGCAGTTCAGGGGGCGGTGGAAACACCATATATTTT. It yields the protein CASSSGGGGNTIYF. Drawing the rest from reference TRBV9 and TRBJ1-3, the complete variable domain is DSGVTQTPKHLITATGQRVTLRCSPRSGDLSVYWYQQSLDQGLQFLIQYYNGEERAKGNILERFSAQQFPDLHSELNLSSLELGDSALYFCASSSGGGGNTIYFGEGSWLTVV.

The gene calls are TRBV6-6 and TRBJ1-2, with a possible D match to TRBD1 (5 bases). Germline V gene sequence: CDR1 MNHNY, CDR2 SVGAGI (reference sequence). Between the trimmed V and J ends, which lost 6 bases and 3 bases, there was a span of 5 bases. The CDR3 loop spans 11 amino acids. The CDR3 spells CASSRDYGYTF. Written as DNA, the CDR3 is TGTGCCAGCAGCAGGGACTATGGCTACACCTTC.

CDR3 sequence (DNA): TGTGCCAGCAGCCAAAACGGAGGGAGCACAGATACGCAGTATTTT. Translating gives CASSQNGGSTDTQYF. J is TRBJ2-3 and V is TRBV14; TRBD2 is a possible D gene (6 bases). The germline gives CDR1 SGHDN, CDR2 FVKESK. The CDR3 runs 15 residues. Trimming shortened V by 2 bases and J by 0 bases, and 9 bases separated the two germline ends. The full variable domain, its missing parts supplied by reference TRBV14 and TRBJ2-3, is EAGVTQFPSHSVIEKGQTVTLRCDPISGHDNLYWYRRVMGKEIKFLLHFVKESKQDESGMPNNRFLAERTGGTYSTLKVQPAELEDSGVYFCASSQNGGSTDTQYFGPGTRLTVL.

The chain recombines TRBV7-9 with TRBJ1-5; 8 bases map to TRBD1. This CDR3 region has 17 residues. V shed 1 base and J 1 base; nucleotides not matched to a gene: 6. From germline, CDR1 is SEHNR and CDR2 FQNEAQ (reference sequence). Here the CDR3 reads CASSLGQGAWSNQPQHF. CDR3 sequence (DNA): TGTGCCAGCAGCTTAGGGCAGGGGGCTTGGAGCAATCAGCCCCAGCATTTT. Supplemented by reference TRBV7-9 and TRBJ1-5, the full variable domain reads DTGVSQNPRHKITKRGQNVTFRCDPISEHNRLYWYRQTLGQGPEFLTYFQNEAQLEKSRLLSDRFSAERPKGSFSTLEIQRTEQGDSAMYLCASSLGQGAWSNQPQHFGDGTRLSIL.

This chain uses TRBV5-8 with TRBJ1-2, with D unclear. The CDR3 runs 13 residues. Germline V CDR1 and CDR2: SGHTS, YDEGEE. Trimming shortened V by 3 bases and J by 5 bases, and 11 bases separated the two germline ends. This chain's CDR3 is CASSSQGWYGYTF. DNA of the CDR3: TGTGCCAGCAGCTCCCAAGGGTGGTATGGCTACACCTTC.

The gene calls are TRBV18 and TRBJ2-1; weak D call: TRBD2 (5 bases). Per the germline V gene, CDR1 is KGHSH and CDR2 is LQKENI. Trimming took off 3 bases at V and 7 bases at J, with 16 bases between the two ends. The CDR3 covers 15 residues. For the CDR3, the DNA is TGTGCCAGCTCACCCGTAGCGCCTAGGACTAATGAGCAGTTCTTC. Translating it yields CASSPVAPRTNEQFF.

The gene calls are TRBV15 and TRBJ1-1; TRBD1 matches 7 bases. With 0 bases clipped from V and 1 base from J, the junction kept 2 bases outside the gene matches. Germline V gene data show CDR1 as LNHNV and CDR2 as YYDKDF (reference sequence). This CDR3 is built from 15 residues. CDR3 in DNA: TGTGCCACCAGCAGAGACAGGACAGGGAACACTGAAGCTTTCTTT. Translating it yields CATSRDRTGNTEAFF.

The chain is built from TRBV19 and TRBJ2-7; TRBD1 matches at 9 bases. V was clipped by 5 bases and J by 4 bases; unmatched bases: 6. The CDR3 length is 14 residues. Per germline, CDR1 LNHDA and CDR2 SQIVND (reference sequence). The chain's CDR3 is CASSLGQGPYEQYF. CDR3 coding DNA: TGTGCCAGTAGTTTGGGACAGGGACCGTACGAGCAGTACTTC.

The CDR3 here is CATSPGQGTGELFF. The CDR3 DNA reads as TGTGCCACCTCCCCCGGACAGGGGACCGGGGAGCTGTTTTTT. This chain links TRBV27 with TRBJ2-2, with 9 nucleotides matching TRBD1. CDR1 and CDR2 (germline): MNHEY, SMNVEV (reference sequence). The trim removed 10 bases at V and 5 bases at J, leaving 8 bases unmatched. The CDR3 has 14 amino acids.

The rearrangement joins TRBV29-1 to TRBJ2-5, with TRBD1 matching 7 bases. The V segment lost 6 bases and the J segment 5 bases; nucleotides outside the gene matches: 12. This CDR3 spans 14 amino acids. Germline V gene data show CDR1 as SQVTM and CDR2 as ANQGSEA. For the CDR3, the DNA is TGCAGCGTACCCGGGACAGTCCTGGGGGAGACCCAGTACTTC. Encoded protein: CSVPGTVLGETQYF. Full variable domain (rest looked up from reference TRBV29-1 and TRBJ2-5): SAVISQKPSRDICQRGTSLTIQCQVDSQVTMMFWYRQQPGQSLTLIATANQGSEATYESGFVIDKFPISRPNLTFSTLTVSNMSPEDSSIYLCSVPGTVLGETQYFGPGTRLLVL.

This chain connects TRBV4-1 to TRBJ1-1; no clear D. The V and J ends lost 0 bases and 0 bases respectively, with 5 bases between them. The V gene's germline CDR1 is MGHRA and CDR2 YSYEKL. The CDR3 has 14 residues. CDR3 in amino acids: CASSQDSVNTEAFF. The CDR3 DNA reads TGCGCCAGCAGCCAAGATTCAGTGAACACTGAAGCTTTCTTT.

CDR3 DNA sequence: TGTGCCAGCGGAGCGGACGCTACCTACGAGCAGTACTTC. Encoded protein: CASGADATYEQYF. The chain uses TRBV18 and TRBJ2-7; D perhaps matches TRBD2 (5 bases). V lost 8 bases and J 2 bases, leaving 13 bases between the germline ends. The CDR3 has 13 amino acids. Looked up from germline, CDR1 is KGHSH and CDR2 is LQKENI.

The rearrangement links TRBV27 to TRBJ2-7; 12 nucleotides agree with TRBD1. V was clipped by 5 bases and J by 3 bases; unmatched bases: 5. The CDR3 covers 15 residues. CDR1 MNHEY and CDR2 SMNVEV come from the germline V gene (reference sequence). The CDR3 nucleotides are TGTGCCAGCAGTCCGGGGACAGGGGGCTTCTACGAGCAGTACTTC. Translated: CASSPGTGGFYEQYF.